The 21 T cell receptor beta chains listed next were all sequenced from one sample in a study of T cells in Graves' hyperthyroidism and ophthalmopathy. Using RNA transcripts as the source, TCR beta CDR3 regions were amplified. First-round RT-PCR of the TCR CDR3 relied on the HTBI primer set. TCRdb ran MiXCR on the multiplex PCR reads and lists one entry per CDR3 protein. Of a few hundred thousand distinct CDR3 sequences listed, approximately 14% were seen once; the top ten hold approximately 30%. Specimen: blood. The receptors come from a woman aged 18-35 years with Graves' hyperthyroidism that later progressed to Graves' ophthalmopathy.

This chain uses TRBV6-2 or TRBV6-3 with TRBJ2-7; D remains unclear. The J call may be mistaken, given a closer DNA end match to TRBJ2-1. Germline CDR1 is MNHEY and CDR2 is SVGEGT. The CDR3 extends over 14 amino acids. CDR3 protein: CASSTPEVVYEQFF. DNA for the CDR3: TGTGCCAGCAGTACACCCGAGGTAGTTTACGAGCAGTTCTTC.

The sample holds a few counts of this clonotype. The DNA of the CDR3 is TGTGCCAGCCCTAAGGAGAGCTTCGCTCTTCCCTACGAGCAGTACTTC. This sequence encodes CASPKESFALPYEQYF. The chain carries TRBV27 and TRBJ2-7; no clear D gene. Germline loops: CDR1 MNHEY, CDR2 SMNVEV (reference sequence). This CDR3 is 16 amino acids long. The V end lost 8 bases, the J end lost 2 bases, and 22 bases lay between the germline ends.

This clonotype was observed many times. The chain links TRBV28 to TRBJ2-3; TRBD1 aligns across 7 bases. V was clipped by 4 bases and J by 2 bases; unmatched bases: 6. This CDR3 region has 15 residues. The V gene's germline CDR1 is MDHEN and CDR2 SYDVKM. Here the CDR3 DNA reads TGTGCCAGCAGTTCCCGGAAGGGGGCCACAGATACGCAGTATTTT. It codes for CASSSRKGATDTQYF.

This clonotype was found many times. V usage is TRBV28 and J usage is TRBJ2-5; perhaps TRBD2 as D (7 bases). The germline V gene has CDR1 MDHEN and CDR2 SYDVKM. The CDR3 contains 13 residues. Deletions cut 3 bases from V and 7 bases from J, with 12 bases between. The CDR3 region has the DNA TGTGCCAGCAGTTTGACTAGGGGGGGGACCCAGTACTTC. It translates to CASSLTRGGTQYF.

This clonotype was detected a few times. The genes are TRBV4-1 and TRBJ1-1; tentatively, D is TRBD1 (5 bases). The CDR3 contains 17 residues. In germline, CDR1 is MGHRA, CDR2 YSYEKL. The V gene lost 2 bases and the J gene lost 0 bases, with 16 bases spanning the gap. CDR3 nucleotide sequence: TGCGCCAGCAGCCAATCCCGATCTAGGGGCATGAACACTGAAGCTTTCTTT. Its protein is CASSQSRSRGMNTEAFF.

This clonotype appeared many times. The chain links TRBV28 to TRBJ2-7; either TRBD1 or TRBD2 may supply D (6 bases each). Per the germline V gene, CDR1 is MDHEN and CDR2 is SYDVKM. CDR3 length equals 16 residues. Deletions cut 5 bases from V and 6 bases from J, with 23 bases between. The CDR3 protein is CASSALGGLTMSEQYF. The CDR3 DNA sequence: TGTGCCAGCAGTGCCCTTGGGGGGCTCACGATGAGCGAGCAGTACTTC. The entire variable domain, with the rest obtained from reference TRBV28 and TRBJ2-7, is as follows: DVKVTQSSRYLVKRTGEKVFLECVQDMDHENMFWYRQDPGLGLRLIYFSYDVKMKEKGDIPEGYSVSREKKERFSLILESASTNQTSMYLCASSALGGLTMSEQYFGPGTRLTVT.

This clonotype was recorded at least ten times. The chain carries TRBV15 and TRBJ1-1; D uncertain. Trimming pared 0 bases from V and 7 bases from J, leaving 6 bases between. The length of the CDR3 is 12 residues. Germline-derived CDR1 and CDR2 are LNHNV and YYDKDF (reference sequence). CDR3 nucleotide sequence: TGTGCCACCAGCAGAGATAGGAATGAAGCTTTCTTT. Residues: CATSRDRNEAFF.

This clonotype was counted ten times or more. This CDR3 reads CASSRTGGGDEQYF. The CDR3 bases are TGTGCCAGCAGCCGGACGGGCGGGGGGGACGAGCAGTACTTC. This chain uses TRBV12-3 or TRBV12-4 with TRBJ2-7; 9 bases map to TRBD2. The V gene end was trimmed by 6 bases and the J gene end by 5 bases; junction bases not matched to a gene: 8. This CDR3 has 14 amino acids.

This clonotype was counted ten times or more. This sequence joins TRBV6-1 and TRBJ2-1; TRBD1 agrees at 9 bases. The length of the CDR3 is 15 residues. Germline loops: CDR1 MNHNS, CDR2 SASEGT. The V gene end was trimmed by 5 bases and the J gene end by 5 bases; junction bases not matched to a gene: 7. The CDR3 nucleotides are TGTGCCAGCAGTTGGGGACAGGGAAGGAACAATGAGCAGTTCTTC. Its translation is CASSWGQGRNNEQFF.

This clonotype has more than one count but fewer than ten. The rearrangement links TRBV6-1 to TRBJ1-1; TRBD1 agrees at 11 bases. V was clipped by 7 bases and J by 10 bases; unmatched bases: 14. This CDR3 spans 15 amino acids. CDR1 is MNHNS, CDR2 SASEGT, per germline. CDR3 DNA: TGTGCCAGCACCTTCACCGGGACAGGGGGTTGGGGAGCTTTCTTT. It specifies CASTFTGTGGWGAFF.

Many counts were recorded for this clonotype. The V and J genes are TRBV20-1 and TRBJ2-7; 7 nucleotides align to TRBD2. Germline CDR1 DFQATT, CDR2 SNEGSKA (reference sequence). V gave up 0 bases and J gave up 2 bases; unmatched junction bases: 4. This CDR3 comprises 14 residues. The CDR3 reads CSARELTSPYEQYF. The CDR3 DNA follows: TGCAGTGCTAGAGAGCTGACTAGCCCCTACGAGCAGTACTTC.

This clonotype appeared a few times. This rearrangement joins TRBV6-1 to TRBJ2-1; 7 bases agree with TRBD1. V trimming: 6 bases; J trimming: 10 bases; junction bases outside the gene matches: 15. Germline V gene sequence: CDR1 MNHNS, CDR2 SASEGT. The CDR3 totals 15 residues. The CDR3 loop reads CASSYPGQNNGEQFF. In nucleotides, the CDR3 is TGTGCCAGCAGCTATCCGGGACAGAATAACGGCGAGCAGTTCTTC.

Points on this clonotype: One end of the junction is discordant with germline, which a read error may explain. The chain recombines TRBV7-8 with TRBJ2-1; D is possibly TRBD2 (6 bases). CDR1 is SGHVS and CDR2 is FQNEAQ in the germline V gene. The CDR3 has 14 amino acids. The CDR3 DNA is TGCGCCAGCAGCCAAGAGACGGTCGGAGGGGAGCAGTTCTTC. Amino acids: CASSQETVGGEQFF.

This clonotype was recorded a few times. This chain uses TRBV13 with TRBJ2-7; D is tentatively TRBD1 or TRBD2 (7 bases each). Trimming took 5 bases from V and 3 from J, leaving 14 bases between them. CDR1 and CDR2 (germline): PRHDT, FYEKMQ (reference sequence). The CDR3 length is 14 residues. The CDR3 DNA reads TGTGCCAGCAGCATCAGGGGGAGGGGCTACGAGCAGTACTTC. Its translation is CASSIRGRGYEQYF. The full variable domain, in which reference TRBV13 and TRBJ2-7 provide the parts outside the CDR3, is AAGVIQSPRHLIKEKRETATLKCYPIPRHDTVYWYQQGPGQDPQFLISFYEKMQSDKGSIPDRFSAQQFSDYHSELNMSSLELGDSALYFCASSIRGRGYEQYFGPGTRLTVT.

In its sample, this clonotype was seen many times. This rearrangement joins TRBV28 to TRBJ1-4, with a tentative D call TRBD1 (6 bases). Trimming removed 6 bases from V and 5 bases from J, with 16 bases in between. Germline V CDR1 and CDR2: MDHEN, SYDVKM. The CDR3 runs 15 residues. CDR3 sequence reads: CASSLLQGANEKLFF. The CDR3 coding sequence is TGTGCCAGCAGCCTCCTACAGGGAGCCAATGAAAAACTGTTTTTT.

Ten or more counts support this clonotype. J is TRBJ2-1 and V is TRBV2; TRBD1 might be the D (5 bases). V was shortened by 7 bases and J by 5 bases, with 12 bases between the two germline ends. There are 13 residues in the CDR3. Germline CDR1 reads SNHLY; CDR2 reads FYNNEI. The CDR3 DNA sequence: TGTGCCAGCAAACAGGTACTCAACAATGAGCAGTTCTTC. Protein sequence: CASKQVLNNEQFF.

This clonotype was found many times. The chain's CDR3 is CASSQVLAGGPGSSYNEQFF. CDR3 bases: TGTGCCAGCAGCCAGGTACTAGCGGGAGGCCCCGGAAGCTCCTACAATGAGCAGTTCTTC. The chain joins TRBV3-1 to TRBJ2-1, with 12 bases that match TRBD2. V shed 3 bases and J 0 bases; nucleotides not matched to a gene: 12. The CDR3 is made up of 20 amino acids. The germline V gene has CDR1 LGHDT and CDR2 YNNKEL (reference sequence).

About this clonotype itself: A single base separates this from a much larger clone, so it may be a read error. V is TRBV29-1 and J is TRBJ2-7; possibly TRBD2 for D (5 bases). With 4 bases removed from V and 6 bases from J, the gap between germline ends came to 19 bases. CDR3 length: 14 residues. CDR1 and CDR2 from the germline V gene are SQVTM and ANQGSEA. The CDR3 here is CSVAGSAPHCEQYF. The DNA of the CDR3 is TGCAGCGTTGCCGGTAGCGCACCCCATTGCGAGCAGTACTTC.

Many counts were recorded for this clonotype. The CDR3 reads CASSGPGAISNQPQHF. The DNA for the CDR3 is TGTGCCAGCAGCGGACCGGGGGCGATTAGCAATCAGCCCCAGCATTTT. V is TRBV7-9 and J is TRBJ1-5, with D possibly TRBD1 on 6 matching bases. The V end lost 5 bases, the J end lost 0 bases, and 14 bases lay between the germline ends. This CDR3 is 16 amino acids long. Germline loops: CDR1 SEHNR, CDR2 FQNEAQ (reference sequence).

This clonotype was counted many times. The CDR3 sequence is CSARAVVAEYYEQYF. The CDR3 nucleotides are TGCAGTGCTAGAGCGGTGGTAGCGGAGTACTACGAGCAGTACTTC. This chain connects TRBV20-1 to TRBJ2-7; D may be TRBD2 (6 bases). CDR1 is DFQATT and CDR2 is SNEGSKA in the germline V gene (reference sequence). V lost 1 base and J 3 bases, leaving 16 bases between the germline ends. The CDR3 spans 15 residues.

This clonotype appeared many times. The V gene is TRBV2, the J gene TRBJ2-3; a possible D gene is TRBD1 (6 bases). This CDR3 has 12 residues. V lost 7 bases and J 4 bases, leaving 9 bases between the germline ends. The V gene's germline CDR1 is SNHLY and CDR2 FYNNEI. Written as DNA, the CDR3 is TGTGCCAGCACCCCAGGGGCAGATACGCAGTATTTT. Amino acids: CASTPGADTQYF.